This T cell receptor beta chain was obtained from a study of circulating and synovial CD4+ cells in juvenile arthritis. CDR3 length: 13 amino acids. The germline V and J ends were trimmed by 4 bases and 3 bases, with 10 bases remaining between them. Germline V gene sequence: CDR1 SGHKS, CDR2 YYEKEE (reference sequence). Generated by immunoSEQ multiplex PCR, the TCRdb table keeps only in-frame clones and is missing some. This table holds some 30,000 clones, around 93% found once. This receptor was identified in a human donor with juvenile idiopathic arthritis. Sequences were obtained from CD4+ T cells from blood. The chain recombines TRBV5-5 with TRBJ1-1, with a possible D match to TRBD1 (6 bases). This chain's CDR3 is CASSPDSDTEAFF. The DNA of the CDR3 is TGTGCCAGCAGCCCGGACAGCGACACTGAAGCTTTCTTT.